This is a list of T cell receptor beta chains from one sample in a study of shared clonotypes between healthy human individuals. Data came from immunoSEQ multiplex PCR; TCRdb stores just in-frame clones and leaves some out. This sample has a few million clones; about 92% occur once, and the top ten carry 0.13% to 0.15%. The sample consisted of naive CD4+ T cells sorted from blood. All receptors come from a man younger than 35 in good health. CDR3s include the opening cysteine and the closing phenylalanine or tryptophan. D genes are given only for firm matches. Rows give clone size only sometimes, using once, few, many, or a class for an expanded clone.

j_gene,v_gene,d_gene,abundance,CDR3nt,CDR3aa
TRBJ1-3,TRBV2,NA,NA,TGTGCCAGCGGGATTCATCCCAGGGGCAGGGCGAGCACCATATATTTT,CASGIHPRGRASTIYF
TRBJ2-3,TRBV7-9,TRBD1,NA,TGTGCCAGCAGCCCTGGACAGGGGTCAGATACGCAGTATTTT,CASSPGQGSDTQYF
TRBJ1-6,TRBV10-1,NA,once,TGCGCCAGCAGTGAGTTCACGCTCCCGGGGTCACCCCTCCACTTT,CASSEFTLPGSPLHF
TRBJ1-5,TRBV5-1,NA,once,TGCGCCAGCGCCACAGATAGCAATCAGCCCCAGCATTTT,CASATDSNQPQHF
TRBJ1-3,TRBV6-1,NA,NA,TGTGCCAGCAGTCCAGGGCCTGGCACTGGAAACACCATATATTTT,CASSPGPGTGNTIYF
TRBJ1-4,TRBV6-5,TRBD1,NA,TGTGCCAGCAGTTATTCTGGGACAGGCCCTGAAAAACTGTTTTTT,CASSYSGTGPEKLFF
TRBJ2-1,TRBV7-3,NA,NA,TGTGCCAGCAGCTCGTCGGCGGACCACAATGAGCAGTTCTTC,CASSSSADHNEQFF
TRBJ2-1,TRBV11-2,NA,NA,TGTGCCAGCAGCTTGGGAGACTCCTACAATGAGCAGTTCTTC,CASSLGDSYNEQFF
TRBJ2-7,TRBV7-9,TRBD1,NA,TGTGCCAGCAGCTCTGACAGGGTTAGCTACGAGCAGTACTTC,CASSSDRVSYEQYF
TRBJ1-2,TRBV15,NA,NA,TGTGCCACCAGCAGAGCGGACGGGGGGAACTATGGCTACACCTTC,CATSRADGGNYGYTF
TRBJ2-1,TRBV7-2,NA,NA,TGTGCCAGCAGCTCCTCCCGAGGGGACAATGAGCAGTTCTTC,CASSSSRGDNEQFF
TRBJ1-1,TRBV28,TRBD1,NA,TGTGCCAGCAGTTTGAGGACAGGGGAGGCTTTCTTT,CASSLRTGEAFF
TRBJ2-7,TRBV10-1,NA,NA,TGCGCCAGCAGTGAGTCGGGACGGGACTACGAGCAGTACTTC,CASSESGRDYEQYF
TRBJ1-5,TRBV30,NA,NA,TGTGCCTGGGACAACAGAGGGACGCCCCAGCATTTT,CAWDNRGTPQHF
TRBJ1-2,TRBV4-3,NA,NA,TGCGCCAGCAGCCAAGTAGAGCGGACAGTTCACGGCTACACCTTC,CASSQVERTVHGYTF
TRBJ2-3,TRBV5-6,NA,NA,TGTGCCAGCAGCTTCCGGGCGGGCACAGATACGCAGTATTTT,CASSFRAGTDTQYF
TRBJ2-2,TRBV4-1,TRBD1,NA,TGCGCCAGCACCAGGGACAGGGGCACCGGGGAGCTGTTTTTT,CASTRDRGTGELFF
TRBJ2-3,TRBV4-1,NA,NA,TGCGCCAGCAGCCAACCCACTAACCCTAGCACAGATACGCAGTATTTT,CASSQPTNPSTDTQYF
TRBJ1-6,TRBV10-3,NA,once,TGTGCCATCAGTGAGTCGGGGACTAACTCACCCCTCCACTTT,CAISESGTNSPLHF
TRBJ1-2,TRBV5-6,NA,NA,TGTGCCAGCAGCTTGGCCCAGCTCGAGGGCTACACCTTC,CASSLAQLEGYTF
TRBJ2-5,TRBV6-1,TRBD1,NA,TGTGCCAGCACCCGGGACAGCTACCAAGAGACCCAGTACTTC,CASTRDSYQETQYF
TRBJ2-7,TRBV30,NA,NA,TGTGCCTGGAGAAAAACTGGCGGGATCTACGAGCAGTACTTC,CAWRKTGGIYEQYF
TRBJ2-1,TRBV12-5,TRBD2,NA,TGTGCTAGTGGTTTATTAGCGGGAAGTAATGAGCAGTTCTTC,CASGLLAGSNEQFF
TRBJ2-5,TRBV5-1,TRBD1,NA,TGCGCCAGCAGCTCGCATACCTGGACAGGGGGCGAGACCCAGTACTTC,CASSSHTWTGGETQYF